This is a list of T cell receptor beta chains from one sample in a study of neoadjuvant anti-PD-1 for oral cavity cancer. Clones were read by immunoSEQ multiplex PCR, and TCRdb kept only the in-frame ones, dropping some. Among about 16,000 clones listed, roughly 69% were seen once. The material sequenced was PBMCs, taken before nivolumab (anti-PD-1) treatment. These receptors were taken from a person aged 35 to 85 with oral cavity squamous cell carcinoma. CDR3s include the opening cysteine and the closing phenylalanine or tryptophan. Each record gives: J gene, clone size, V gene, D gene, CDR3 DNA, CDR3 protein. D genes are given only for firm matches. Some rows have no size entry. The others give once, few or many, or a class for an expanded clone.

TRBJ1-2 . TRBV6-1 . TGTGCCAGCACACCGGGGACAAATCCCAACTATGGCTACACCTTC CASTPGTNPNYGYTF
TRBJ1-1 once TRBV5-1 . TGCGCCAGCAGCTTCCGGGGCTGGGACACTGAAGCTTTCTTT CASSFRGWDTEAFF
TRBJ2-2 . TRBV11-2 . TGTGCCAGCAGCTCCAGGGCAGTCGGGGAGCTGTTTTTT CASSSRAVGELFF
TRBJ2-5 . TRBV2 . TGTGCCAGCGGGGGGCTGAGGGGACGGGAGACCCAGTACTTC CASGGLRGRETQYF
TRBJ2-2 . TRBV7-7 TRBD2 TGTGCTAGCAGCTTAGCGGGAGGCAGGTCCGGGGAGCTGTTTTTT CASSLAGGRSGELFF
TRBJ2-3 few TRBV29-1 . TGCAGCGTTGAAGGAAGTGGGAGCACAGATACGCAGTATTTT CSVEGSGSTDTQYF
TRBJ2-1 . TRBV10-1 . TGCGCCAGCAGCGATTCCGCCTCGGGGGTCAGTGATGAGCAGTTCTTC CASSDSASGVSDEQFF
TRBJ2-7 . TRBV7-9 . TGTGCCAGCAGCTTATGGGGTTCCTACGAGCAGTACTTC CASSLWGSYEQYF
TRBJ2-1 few TRBV6-6 . TGTGCCAGCAAAGGGGAAGAGCAGTTCTTC CASKGEEQFF
TRBJ2-1 . TRBV9 TRBD1 TGTGCCAGCAGCCTGACAGGGTTCAAAGATGAGCAGTTCTTC CASSLTGFKDEQFF
TRBJ1-5 . TRBV2 . TGTGCCAGCAGTGAAGCGCTTGGGGTTGGCAATCAGCCCCAGCATTTT CASSEALGVGNQPQHF
TRBJ2-1 . TRBV7-9 . TGTGCCAGCAGCTTATTAAGGCTAGTAGCCTACAATGAGCAGTTCTTC CASSLLRLVAYNEQFF
TRBJ2-7 . TRBV4-1 . TGCGCCAGCAGCCGATTGCCCACAGGGCTGAACGAGCAGTACTTC CASSRLPTGLNEQYF
TRBJ1-1 . TRBV5-1 . TGCGCCAGCAGCTTGCTGGGCGGGAGCACTGAAGCTTTCTTT CASSLLGGSTEAFF
TRBJ2-3 . TRBV13 . TGTGCCAGCAGCTTTCCGGGAAGGACAGATACGCAGTATTTT CASSFPGRTDTQYF
TRBJ2-3 few TRBV7-9 . TGTGCCAGCAGCCCGGCCCTCGGTACGCAGTATTTT CASSPALGTQYF
TRBJ2-7 . TRBV10-2 TRBD1 TGCGCCAGCAGTGAGTCGAACAGGGGGATCTACGAGCAGTACTTC CASSESNRGIYEQYF
TRBJ2-1 . TRBV19 . TGTGCCAGTTCTAGCTACCGCTCCAATGAGCAGTTCTTC CASSSYRSNEQFF
TRBJ2-7 few TRBV6-1 . TGTGCCAGCAGTGGCCCTGCTAGCTCCCGCGGAATCTACGAGCAGTACTTC CASSGPASSRGIYEQYF
TRBJ2-2 once TRBV29-1 TRBD2 TGCAGCGGGGTAGCGGGAGCAACGAACACCGGGGAGCTGTTTTTT CSGVAGATNTGELFF
TRBJ1-2 few TRBV6-6 . TGTGCCAGCACCGTCGGCAGAAGCTATGGCTACACCTTC CASTVGRSYGYTF
TRBJ1-4 . TRBV5-4 . TGTGCCAGCAGGCGGGACCCGAATGAAAAACTGTTTTTT CASRRDPNEKLFF
TRBJ1-1 few TRBV5-1 TRBD1 TGCGCCAGCAGCCTGGGGGGACAGGCCGCGAACACTGAAGCTTTCTTT CASSLGGQAANTEAFF
TRBJ1-1 few TRBV5-5 . TGTGCCAGCAGCTTGGGAAGGACAGCGAACACTGAAGCTTTCTTT CASSLGRTANTEAFF
TRBJ1-1 few TRBV6-1 . TGTGCCAGCAGTGCAGGAGTTTTGAACACTGAAGCTTTCTTT CASSAGVLNTEAFF
TRBJ1-2 . TRBV13 . TGTGCCAGCAGCTTAGGCCGGGGCATAAATAACTATGGCTACACCTTC CASSLGRGINNYGYTF
TRBJ2-3 . TRBV2 . TGTGCCCACTCAAGGGCAGGGCCAGATACGCAGTATTTT CAHSRAGPDTQYF